This passage covers 12 T cell receptor beta chains from one sample sequenced in a study of Graves' ophthalmopathy and Graves' hyperthyroidism. Investigators amplified TCR beta CDR3 regions from RNA transcripts. RT-PCR in the first round used HTBI primers; a second-round multiplex PCR followed. TCRdb processed the multiplex PCR reads anew with MiXCR; each CDR3 protein has one entry. The data hold some 350,000 distinct CDR3 sequences, with about 18% observed a single time. Sequences were obtained from peripheral blood. The receptors derive from an adult woman with stable Graves' hyperthyroidism.

This clonotype has a count of ten or more. The genes are TRBV28 and TRBJ1-2; tentative D call: TRBD1 (6 bases). Germline V lookup: CDR1 MDHEN, CDR2 SYDVKM. V lost 2 bases, J lost 7 bases, and 11 bases lay in between. CDR3 size: 13 residues. The CDR3 reads CASSLTGQGGYTF. CDR3 DNA sequence: TGTGCCAGCAGTTTAACAGGGCAGGGTGGCTACACCTTC.

Ten or more counts support this clonotype. The chain combines TRBV7-9 with TRBJ1-1; weak D call: TRBD1 (5 bases). The CDR3 has 13 residues. Trimming cost V 4 bases and J 2 bases, with 8 bases left between them. From germline, CDR1 is SEHNR and CDR2 FQNEAQ (reference sequence). The CDR3 region is CASSSGHNTEAFF. CDR3 DNA sequence: TGTGCCAGCAGCTCAGGACATAACACTGAAGCTTTCTTT. The variable domain in full, completed from reference TRBV7-9 and TRBJ1-1, reads DTGVSQNPRHKITKRGQNVTFRCDPISEHNRLYWYRQTLGQGPEFLTYFQNEAQLEKSRLLSDRFSAERPKGSFSTLEIQRTEQGDSAMYLCASSSGHNTEAFFGQGTRLTVV.

In the case of this clonotype: A much larger clone sits a single nucleotide away, making a read error possible. The chain combines TRBV20-1 with TRBJ2-7, with D perhaps matching TRBD2 (6 bases). Germline lookup yields CDR1 DFQATT and CDR2 SNEGSKA (reference sequence). CDR3 length equals 13 residues. CDR3 protein: CSAARRGYYELYF. CDR3 nucleotides: TGCAGTGCTGCTAGACGGGGGTATTACGAGCTGTACTTC.

The chain joins TRBV29-1 to TRBJ2-7; tentatively, D is TRBD1 (6 bases). CDR3 length: 12 amino acids. The V gene's germline CDR1 is SQVTM and CDR2 ANQGSEA. The germline V and J ends were trimmed by 4 bases and 4 bases, with 11 bases remaining between them. CDR3 residues: CSVGRGDYEQYF. The CDR3 DNA sequence: TGCAGCGTTGGCAGGGGAGATTACGAGCAGTACTTC.

The table lists this clonotype with many counts. The CDR3 DNA sequence: TGCAGTGCTAGAGATCGGCAGGGAAGTACTGAAGCTTTCTTT. Protein: CSARDRQGSTEAFF. This chain connects TRBV20-1 to TRBJ1-1; TRBD1 is a possible D gene (5 bases). CDR1 is DFQATT and CDR2 is SNEGSKA in the germline V gene (reference sequence). V gave up 0 bases and J gave up 5 bases, with 13 bases separating them. The CDR3 sequence is 14 residues long.

This clonotype was recorded at least ten times. The V call is TRBV13, the J call TRBJ2-2; 12 nucleotides align to TRBD2. The ends lost 5 bases at V and 4 bases at J; junction bases unmatched: 14. This CDR3 region has 19 residues. From germline, CDR1 is PRHDT and CDR2 FYEKMQ (reference sequence). CDR3: CASSVLTSGRISGTGELFF. CDR3 nucleotides: TGTGCCAGCAGCGTTTTGACTAGCGGGAGAATATCTGGCACCGGGGAGCTGTTTTTT.

The gene calls are TRBV14 and TRBJ2-5, with a tentative D call TRBD1 (6 bases). Per germline, CDR1 SGHDN and CDR2 FVKESK. This CDR3 contains 17 residues. V was trimmed by 2 bases and J by 4 bases, leaving 20 bases between them. CDR3 protein: CASSQKIRTGWAETQYF. The CDR3 coding sequence is TGTGCCAGCAGCCAAAAAATCCGCACAGGGTGGGCAGAGACCCAGTACTTC.

This clonotype came up many times. The V and J genes are TRBV12-3 or TRBV12-4 and TRBJ2-7; perhaps D is TRBD1 or TRBD2 (5 bases each). The CDR3 runs to 13 residues. V was pared by 4 bases and J by 5 bases, with 12 bases between. The CDR3 reads CASSWGFTNEQYF. The CDR3 nucleotides read TGTGCCAGCAGTTGGGGGTTTACAAACGAGCAGTACTTC.

This clonotype was found many times. This chain uses TRBV11-2 with TRBJ2-2, with 7 nucleotides matching TRBD1. Germline assignment: CDR1 SGHAT and CDR2 FQNNGV. J lost 2 bases, V lost 5 bases, and 5 bases had no gene match. The CDR3 is 15 amino acids. CDR3 sequence: CASSRQGYNTGELFF. Written as DNA, the CDR3 is TGTGCCAGCAGCAGACAGGGTTATAACACCGGGGAGCTGTTTTTT. The whole variable domain, remainder taken from reference TRBV11-2 and TRBJ2-2, is EAGVAQSPRYKIIEKRQSVAFWCNPISGHATLYWYQQILGQGPKLLIQFQNNGVVDDSQLPKDRFSAERLKGVDSTLKIQPAKLEDSAVYLCASSRQGYNTGELFFGEGSRLTVL.

This clonotype occurred many times. The CDR3, as DNA: TGTGCCAGCACCGTATACAATCAGCCCCAGCATTTT. It codes for CASTVYNQPQHF. The V and J genes are TRBV12-3 or TRBV12-4 and TRBJ1-5; D unclear. V shed 7 bases and J shed 3 bases, with 7 bases lying between them. The CDR3 extends over 12 amino acids.

This clonotype has only a few counts. The chain is built from TRBV7-2 and TRBJ2-5; 7 nucleotides line up with TRBD1. The CDR3 extends over 16 amino acids. The germline CDR1 and CDR2 sequences are SGHTA and FQGNSA. The V gene end was trimmed by 4 bases and the J gene end by 1 base; junction bases not matched to a gene: 9. The CDR3 sequence is CASSYGTVSLQETQYF. The CDR3, as DNA: TGTGCCAGCAGCTACGGGACAGTGAGCCTCCAAGAGACCCAGTACTTC.

The chain uses TRBV20-1 and TRBJ2-7, with D perhaps TRBD1 or TRBD2 (6 bases each). The germline V and J ends were trimmed by 3 bases and 3 bases, with 15 bases remaining between them. CDR1 and CDR2 from the germline V gene are DFQATT and SNEGSKA (reference sequence). CDR3 length: 14 amino acids. The CDR3 here is CSASEGGNFYEQYF. The CDR3 nucleotides are TGCAGTGCTAGCGAGGGGGGAAACTTCTACGAGCAGTACTTC.